This TCR beta chain is drawn from a study of blood T cell repertoires in COVID-19 (dated by TCRdb to the early 2020s). Broadly, across the study: Collaborator samples came from the United States, Italy and Spain and covered acute and convalescent phases of COVID-19. HLA class I and class II types, where available, came from metadata supplied by the sample provider rather than from assay-based typing. The prospective study material was composed of cDNA or gDNA derived from T cells, B-cell-depleted T cells, or PBMCs. The repertoires were released in a freely available public database intended as a resource for research on the immune response to SARS-CoV-2. Samples were obtained from the ongoing ImmuneRACE study (first 160 participants) and from roughly 1,300 subjects provided by 6 global collaborators. Sample metadata almost always included a de-identified subject ID, COVID-19 status, age in years and sex. Deeply sampled blood TCRbeta repertoires from subjects exposed to, actively infected with, or recovered from COVID-19 were included in the dataset.

In the prospective study, participants were roughly 18 to 100 years old, resided in about two dozen geographic areas of the United States, and were enrolled through a virtual design. In the prospective study, cohorts were assigned on the basis of participant-reported clinical history obtained from a screening survey and a study questionnaire. Exposed participants had been in contact, within 2 weeks of entering the study, with a person who had a PCR-confirmed or clinician-diagnosed case of COVID-19. In the prospective study, mobile phlebotomists collected whole blood, serum and a nasopharyngeal or oropharyngeal swab from each participant. Prospective study participants could optionally give additional blood draws and questionnaires over an approximately two-month period. Before DNA extraction, prospective study blood samples were shipped either frozen or at room temperature. What the authors observed across the whole study: The quantity of clinical and demographic metadata differed by source and by participant and was supplied without curation.

The immunoSEQ Assay, a bias-controlled multiplex PCR, was used to amplify TCRbeta CDR3 regions from genomic DNA. The published analysis was carried out like this. The number of nucleated cells in each sample was estimated from the amplification of reference gene primers within the assay. Sequence reads were collapsed and filtered to measure the absolute abundance of every unique TCRbeta CDR3 rearrangement. For each sample, productive Simpson clonality was calculated as the square root of Simpson's diversity index over productive rearrangements. TCRdb obtained this table from immuneACCESS and retained in-frame rearrangements with V and J assigned. These tables miss some clones; where compared with another copy, unresolved V genes account for less than half of the shortfall, and the remainder is unexplained. That table gives V, J and clone size, and the DNA gave D and trimming. This sample comprises a few hundred thousand clones, around 84% of them detected only once. More than 6.5% of the sample goes to the ten largest clones.

As regards this clone: It lacks a known antigen. It has no much larger one-base neighbor in the sample; base qualities were not kept.

V is cut by 0 bases and J by 8 bases, and the space between the germline ends is 13 bases. The CDR3 measures 14 amino acids from cysteine to phenylalanine. CDR3 DNA only is kept here, 42 bases in frame from base 1. CDR1 and CDR2 are read off the germline V gene as SGHDN and FVKESK. The source of this sequence is a woman aged 45-59 years who had been exposed to COVID-19. The sequence links TRBV14 to TRBJ1-2; 6 matching bases give a weak D call of TRBD1. What was sequenced was PBMCs or T cells enriched from blood (not recorded which). The DNA reads TGTGCCAGCAGCCAAGATCAGGGGATGGGAGGCTACACCTTC. This sequence encodes CASSQDQGMGGYTF.